The text below deals with one TCR beta chain. Original processing methods: Reference gene primer amplification gave estimated nucleated cell counts. Here immunoSEQ multiplex PCR was the method, and the copy in TCRdb shows in-frame clones only, minus some. V and J calls and clone size are those listed in that table; D and trimming were worked out from the DNA. The sample yields approximately 200,000 clones, 85% to 90% seen once. This sample was included in a study of blood T cell repertoires in COVID-19. V gave up 5 bases and J gave up 10 bases, with 15 bases separating them. The CDR3 is made up of 14 amino acids. From germline, CDR1 is PRHDT and CDR2 FYEKMQ (reference sequence).

The sample comprised peripheral blood. J is TRBJ1-6 and V is TRBV13; D may be TRBD1 (5 bases). The sequence derives from a man aged 25-40 years with COVID-19, enrolled during active disease. The CDR3, as DNA: TGTGCCAGCAGCCCCACCGGGGGGAAATCACCCCTCCACTTT. Residues: CASSPTGGKSPLHF.